Listed below are T cell receptor beta chains from one sample, sequenced in a study of human T cells and chemical hapten exposure. TCRdb reprocessed the RACE reads with MiXCR, giving one entry per CDR3 protein. Seen here are 270,000 or so distinct CDR3 sequences, approximately 7.5% observed once, and the top ten hold roughly 1.2%. The specimen was whole blood, collected in connection with sensitization to the hapten diphenylcyclopropenone (DPC). Receptor source: a man younger than 35 with alopecia areata. Some clones in this sample may be carry-over from other donors' samples. The CDR3 runs from the conserved cysteine through the conserved F or W. D genes are given only for firm matches. The size field is filled for only some rows; it gives once, few, many or a size class.

CDR3 protein	CDR3 DNA	D gene	J gene	V gene	clone size
CASSRQAYRGELFF	TGTGCCAGCAGTCGACAGGCCTATAGGGGGGAGCTGTTTTTT	.	TRBJ2-2	TRBV6-5	few
CASGGLNQETQYF	TGCGCCAGCGGCGGACTGAACCAAGAGACCCAGTACTTC	.	TRBJ2-5	TRBV10-1	.
CASRRKTVPSYEQYF	TGTGCCAGCAGACGAAAGACAGTTCCCTCCTACGAGCAGTACTTC	.	TRBJ2-7	TRBV27	.
CASTPDGVNYGYTF	TGTGCCAGCACCCCGGATGGAGTAAACTATGGCTACACCTTC	.	TRBJ1-2	TRBV12-3/TRBV12-4	few
CAISEKHDTGELFF	TGTGCCATCAGTGAAAAGCACGACACCGGGGAGCTGTTTTTT	.	TRBJ2-2	TRBV10-3	few
CASSPRGDSSYEQYF	TGTGCCAGCAGCCCTAGGGGGGACAGCTCCTACGAGCAGTACTTC	.	TRBJ2-7	TRBV11-2	.
CASRQGGGPQHF	TGTGCCAGCAGGCAGGGTGGGGGGCCCCAGCATTTT	.	TRBJ1-5	TRBV6-5	.
CASSLLGVSHDPQAFF	TGTGCCAGCAGCTTATTAGGGGTAAGCCACGATCCTCAAGCTTTCTTT	.	TRBJ1-1	TRBV7-3	many
CASSPLRQSPEAFF	TGTGCCAGCAGCCCACTCCGACAGAGTCCTGAAGCTTTCTTT	.	TRBJ1-1	TRBV11-2	once
CASSFSPGSGANVLTF	TGTGCCAGCAGTTTCAGCCCGGGGTCTGGGGCCAACGTCCTGACTTTC	.	TRBJ2-6	TRBV12-3/TRBV12-4	.
CASSPGVGLNSPLHF	TGTGCCAGCAGCCCAGGGGTCGGGCTCAATTCACCCCTCCACTTT	.	TRBJ1-6	TRBV12-3/TRBV12-4	.
CSVESGIGGGYTF	TGCAGCGTTGAATCAGGGATCGGAGGCGGCTACACCTTC	.	TRBJ1-2	TRBV29-1	many
CSARAAAVFYGYTF	TGCAGTGCTAGAGCAGCGGCGGTTTTTTATGGCTACACCTTC	.	TRBJ1-2	TRBV20-1	few
CSARQGAPDNEQFF	TGCAGTGCGAGACAGGGGGCGCCCGACAATGAGCAGTTCTTC	TRBD1	TRBJ2-1	TRBV20-1	many
CASSLYTDTQYF	TGTGCCAGCAGCTTGTACACAGATACGCAGTATTTT	.	TRBJ2-3	TRBV7-2	many
CASSRNGNNSPLHF	TGTGCCAGCAGCCGTAACGGAAATAATTCACCCCTCCACTTT	.	TRBJ1-6	TRBV3-1	few
CASSFTGGAYEQYF	TGTGCCAGCAGTTTCACAGGGGGAGCCTACGAGCAGTACTTC	TRBD1	TRBJ2-7	TRBV12-3/TRBV12-4	few
CASSPTSDSYNEQFF	TGTGCCAGCAGCCCCACTAGCGACTCCTACAATGAGCAGTTCTTC	TRBD2	TRBJ2-1	TRBV6-5	few
CASSYRLIGVTEAFF	TGTGCCAGCAGTTACCGCTTGATCGGGGTCACTGAAGCTTTCTTT	.	TRBJ1-1	TRBV6-5	many
CASSVAGQLTEAFF	TGTGCCAGCAGCGTAGCGGGACAGCTGACTGAAGCTTTCTTT	TRBD1	TRBJ1-1	TRBV9	many
CASSPQRQLGDTGELFF	TGTGCCAGCAGTCCTCAACGACAGCTAGGGGACACCGGGGAGCTGTTTTTT	.	TRBJ2-2	TRBV12-3/TRBV12-4	.
CASSLGGYSTDTQYF	TGTGCCAGCAGCTTAGGGGGGTATAGCACAGATACGCAGTATTTT	.	TRBJ2-3	TRBV7-6	many
CASSQDLRETQYF	TGCGCCAGCAGCCAAGATCTCCGTGAGACCCAGTACTTC	.	TRBJ2-5	TRBV4-3	many
CASSQGTGARWNTEAFF	TGCGCCAGCAGCCAGGGGACAGGGGCGCGGTGGAACACTGAAGCTTTCTTT	TRBD1	TRBJ1-1	TRBV4-3	.
CASSFSGYEQYF	TGTGCCAGCAGTTTTTCAGGGTACGAGCAGTACTTC	.	TRBJ2-7	TRBV28	many
CASSYRAPDGTGELFF	TGTGCCAGCAGTTACCGTGCCCCGGATGGCACCGGGGAGCTGTTTTTT	.	TRBJ2-2	TRBV6-2/TRBV6-3	.
CASSQQGAPGYTF	TGTGCCAGCAGCCAACAGGGGGCGCCTGGCTACACCTTC	TRBD1	TRBJ1-2	TRBV12-3/TRBV12-4	few
CASSLGVRGSSGNTIYF	TGTGCCAGCAGCTTAGGAGTCCGCGGAAGCTCTGGAAACACCATATATTTT	.	TRBJ1-3	TRBV11-2	many
CASSYTGWPSNQPQHF	TGTGCCAGCAGTTACACTGGGTGGCCGAGCAATCAGCCCCAGCATTTT	.	TRBJ1-5	TRBV6-2/TRBV6-3	.
CASSQGATGTSTDTQYF	TGCGCCAGCAGCCAAGGTGCCACCGGGACTAGCACAGATACGCAGTATTTT	.	TRBJ2-3	TRBV4-3	.
CSVGQANTGELFF	TGCAGCGTTGGTCAGGCGAACACCGGGGAGCTGTTTTTT	.	TRBJ2-2	TRBV29-1	few
CSVRGLKGTRNTEAFF	TGCAGCGTCAGGGGACTTAAGGGGACTCGGAACACTGAAGCTTTCTTT	.	TRBJ1-1	TRBV29-1	few
CASSEYIRSEAFF	TGTGCCAGCAGTGAATATATTAGGAGTGAAGCTTTCTTT	.	TRBJ1-1	TRBV25-1	few
CASSYSSRRSGNTIYF	TGTGCCAGCAGTTACTCGAGCCGACGCTCTGGAAACACCATATATTTT	.	TRBJ1-3	TRBV6-5	few
CASTMTGEKLFF	TGCGCCAGCACCATGACCGGAGAAAAACTGTTTTTT	.	TRBJ1-4	TRBV5-1	few
CSARARTKGYEQYF	TGCAGTGCTAGAGCCCGGACTAAGGGCTACGAGCAGTACTTC	.	TRBJ2-7	TRBV20-1	.
CSAREQNEQFF	TGCAGTGCTAGAGAACAGAATGAGCAGTTCTTC	.	TRBJ2-1	TRBV20-1	once
CASTIPNNYGYTF	TGTGCCAGCACCATACCGAATAACTATGGCTACACCTTC	.	TRBJ1-2	TRBV7-2	few
CASSSGPPENTEAFF	TGTGCCAGCAGCTCGGGACCTCCTGAGAACACTGAAGCTTTCTTT	.	TRBJ1-1	TRBV7-9	many
CASSLFVGGSTEAFF	TGTGCCAGCAGTTTGTTCGTCGGGGGTAGCACTGAAGCTTTCTTT	.	TRBJ1-1	TRBV6-5	.
CASRDEYNSPLHF	TGTGCCAGCCGCGATGAATATAATTCACCCCTCCACTTT	.	TRBJ1-6	TRBV12-3/TRBV12-4	.
CASSLGQGARGKNIQYF	TGTGCCAGCAGCCTGGGACAGGGGGCGAGAGGCAAAAACATTCAGTACTTC	TRBD1	TRBJ2-4	TRBV9	.
CASSHDNQETQYF	TGTGCCAGCAGCCATGACAACCAAGAGACCCAGTACTTC	.	TRBJ2-5	TRBV7-9	.
CASSPSDGGRSYNEQFF	TGTGCCAGCAGTCCTTCGGACGGGGGCCGCTCCTACAATGAGCAGTTCTTC	.	TRBJ2-1	TRBV12-3/TRBV12-4	many
CASSELQGAYNSPLHF	TGTGCCAGCAGTGAATTACAGGGGGCCTATAATTCACCCCTCCACTTT	TRBD1	TRBJ1-6	TRBV6-1	.
CASSEGQSPSEDTEAFF	TGCGCCAGCAGTGAGGGACAGTCTCCCTCAGAAGACACTGAAGCTTTCTTT	.	TRBJ1-1	TRBV10-1	.
CATTGQVNEQFF	TGTGCCACCACAGGACAGGTGAATGAGCAGTTCTTC	TRBD1	TRBJ2-1	TRBV24-1	few
CASSFAGLGETQYF	TGTGCCAGCAGTTTCGCAGGGTTGGGGGAGACCCAGTACTTC	.	TRBJ2-5	TRBV12-3/TRBV12-4	many
CASSLREIRDRPNTEAFF	TGTGCCAGCAGTTTACGCGAGATAAGGGACAGGCCGAACACTGAAGCTTTCTTT	TRBD1	TRBJ1-1	TRBV28	.
CASQNPTGGNNSPLHF	TGTGCCAGCCAGAACCCGACAGGGGGCAATAATTCACCCCTCCACTTT	TRBD1	TRBJ1-6	TRBV3-1	.
CASRVTAGELFF	TGCGCCAGCAGGGTCACTGCCGGGGAGCTGTTTTTT	.	TRBJ2-2	TRBV5-1	few